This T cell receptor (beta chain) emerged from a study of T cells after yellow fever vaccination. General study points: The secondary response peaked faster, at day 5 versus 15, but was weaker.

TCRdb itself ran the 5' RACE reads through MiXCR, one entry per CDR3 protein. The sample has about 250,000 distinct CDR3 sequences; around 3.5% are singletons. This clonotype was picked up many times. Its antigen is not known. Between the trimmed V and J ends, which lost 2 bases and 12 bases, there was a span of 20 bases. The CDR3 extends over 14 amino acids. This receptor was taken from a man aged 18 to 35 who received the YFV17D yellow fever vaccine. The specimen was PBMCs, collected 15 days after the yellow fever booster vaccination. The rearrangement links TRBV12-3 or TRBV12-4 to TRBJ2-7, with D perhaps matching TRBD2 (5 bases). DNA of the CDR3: TGTGCCAGCAGTTTACGGGGTCCCTTGAGTAGTAGGTACTTC. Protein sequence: CASSLRGPLSSRYF.